The clone carrying this T cell receptor (beta chain) is termed medium-sized. What it binds is unknown. The authors produced cDNA by 5'RACE using 10-nucleotide random UMIs. Every sequencing run drew on 15-18 subjects and yielded over 160 million TCR-beta sequences. TCRdb redid the calling of the 5' RACE reads with MiXCR, one entry per CDR3 protein. The sample has 55,000 to 80,000 distinct CDR3 sequences, roughly 13% seen once; the top ten hold around 4.3%. This entry belongs to a study of neurological immune-mediated disorders. Regarding time point: longitudinal time-point 1 (baseline). The unsorted libraries originated from 2 million PBMCs kept at -80 C. Study-level results: Across subjects, no CDR3 amino acid sequence appeared in expanded clones of more than one subject, a finding that suggested private repertoires in all groups.

There are 15 residues in the CDR3. The V end lost 2 bases, the J end lost 7 bases, and 15 bases lay between the germline ends. Per germline, CDR1 DFQATT and CDR2 SNEGSKA (reference sequence). The genes are TRBV20-1 and TRBJ1-6; weak D call: TRBD1 (5 bases). Sequencing was performed on PBMCs. The clonotype comes from a female donor with HTLV-1-associated myelopathy (HAM/TSP). CDR3 residues: CSARRGDGKNSPLHF. CDR3 DNA: TGCAGTGCTAGACGGGGGGACGGGAAAAATTCACCCCTCCACTTT.